The rows below give T cell receptor beta chains drawn from one sample of a study of cytomegalovirus exposure and HLA in healthy donors. Only in-frame clones appear in the TCRdb table, and some are missing; sequencing was by immunoSEQ multiplex PCR. The sample shows 200,000 to 250,000 clones, about 89% of them seen only once. Input material: PBMCs. Every receptor here comes from a woman between 18 and 29 years old in good health and CMV-seronegative. CDR3s include the opening cysteine and the closing phenylalanine or tryptophan. The D gene is left open where the match is weak. Size values are once, few and many counts, or a class for expanded clones, and some rows have none.

D: TRBD1
size: .
J: TRBJ2-7
V: TRBV4-3
DNA: TGCGCCAGCAGCCAAGATCGACAGGGGATGGTCGAGCAGTACTTC
CDR3: CASSQDRQGMVEQYF

D: .
size: once
J: TRBJ1-2
V: TRBV7-2
DNA: TGTGCCAGCAGCCCCCCATCCCATGGCTACACCTTC
CDR3: CASSPPSHGYTF

D: TRBD2
size: .
J: TRBJ2-5
V: TRBV7-8
DNA: TGTGCCAGCAGCTCCAAGTTTGTGGGACTAGCCGGTAAAGAGACCCAGTACTTC
CDR3: CASSSKFVGLAGKETQYF

D: .
size: .
J: TRBJ1-1
V: TRBV30
DNA: TGTGCCTGGGGCGGGGCGAACACTGAAGCTTTCTTT
CDR3: CAWGGANTEAFF

D: .
size: .
J: TRBJ2-7
V: TRBV6-5
DNA: TGTGCCAGCAGTTCAGGGGTCCCCTACGAGCAGTACTTC
CDR3: CASSSGVPYEQYF

D: TRBD1
size: .
J: TRBJ1-4
V: TRBV6-1
DNA: TGTGCCAGCAGTGAGATGGGACAGGGAACTGAAAAACTGTTTTTT
CDR3: CASSEMGQGTEKLFF

D: .
size: .
J: TRBJ2-3
V: TRBV5-6
DNA: TGTGCCAGCAGCCTAGGCAGCACAGATACGCAGTATTTT
CDR3: CASSLGSTDTQYF

D: .
size: .
J: TRBJ1-1
V: TRBV5-1
DNA: TGCGCCAGCAGCTTAGGAGGCACGGACACTGAAGCTTTCTTT
CDR3: CASSLGGTDTEAFF

D: TRBD1
size: few
J: TRBJ2-3
V: TRBV5-1
DNA: TGCGCCAGCAGCCCGGGAAGGACAGGGGGCACAGATACGCAGTATTTT
CDR3: CASSPGRTGGTDTQYF

D: .
size: .
J: TRBJ2-5
V: TRBV14
DNA: TGTGCCAGCAGCCAAGAAGGTCCCGGACTAACACAAGAGACCCAGTACTTC
CDR3: CASSQEGPGLTQETQYF

D: TRBD1
size: .
J: TRBJ2-3
V: TRBV7-2
DNA: TGTGCCAGCAGCCCCCGACAGGGGTTCACAGATACGCAGTATTTT
CDR3: CASSPRQGFTDTQYF

D: TRBD1
size: .
J: TRBJ2-1
V: TRBV7-7
DNA: TGTGCCAGCAGCCTCACCCGGGACAGCGTTAACGAGCAGTTCTTC
CDR3: CASSLTRDSVNEQFF

D: TRBD1
size: .
J: TRBJ2-1
V: TRBV19
DNA: TGTGCCAGTAGTATAGGGGACAGTATGTCCAATGAGCAGTTCTTC
CDR3: CASSIGDSMSNEQFF

D: TRBD1
size: .
J: TRBJ1-2
V: TRBV6-5
DNA: TGTGCCAGCAGTAAGGGACAGGGCGCCCATGGCTACACCTTC
CDR3: CASSKGQGAHGYTF

D: TRBD1
size: few
J: TRBJ2-7
V: TRBV5-1
DNA: TGCGCCAGCAGCGGTGGACAGGCGGCGGAAGAGCAGTACTTC
CDR3: CASSGGQAAEEQYF

D: .
size: .
J: TRBJ1-5
V: TRBV19
DNA: TGTGCCAGTAGTATAGATCTTTCCGAAGCCCCACAGCCCCAGCATTTT
CDR3: CASSIDLSEAPQPQHF

D: .
size: .
J: TRBJ1-6
V: TRBV13
DNA: TGTGCCAGCAGCACAAGGCGAGGACCCCTCCACTTT
CDR3: CASSTRRGPLHF

D: TRBD1
size: .
J: TRBJ2-1
V: TRBV2
DNA: TGTGCCAGCAACAGGGGTGGCAATGAGCAGTTCTTC
CDR3: CASNRGGNEQFF

D: TRBD1
size: once
J: TRBJ2-3
V: TRBV4-3
DNA: TGCGCCAGCAGCCACACAGGGGCAGGGGTCACAGATACGCAGTATTTT
CDR3: CASSHTGAGVTDTQYF

D: TRBD2
size: few
J: TRBJ2-3
V: TRBV5-1
DNA: TGCGCCAGCAGCTCCGAGGGACTAGCGGGAGAAGATACGCAGTATTTT
CDR3: CASSSEGLAGEDTQYF